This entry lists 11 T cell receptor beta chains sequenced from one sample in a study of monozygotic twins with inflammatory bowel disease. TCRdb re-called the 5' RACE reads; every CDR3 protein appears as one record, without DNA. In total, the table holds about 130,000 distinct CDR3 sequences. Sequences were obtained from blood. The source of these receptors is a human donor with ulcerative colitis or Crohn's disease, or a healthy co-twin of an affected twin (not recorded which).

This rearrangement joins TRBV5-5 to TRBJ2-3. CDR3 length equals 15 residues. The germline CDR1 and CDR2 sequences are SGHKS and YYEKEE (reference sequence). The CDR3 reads CASRLGGASTDTQYF. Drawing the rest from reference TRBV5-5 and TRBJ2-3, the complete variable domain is DAGVTQSPTHLIKTRGQQVTLRCSPISGHKSVSWYQQVLGQGPQFIFQYYEKEERGRGNFPDRFSARQFPNYSSELNVNALLLGDSALYLCASRLGGASTDTQYFGPGTRLTVL.

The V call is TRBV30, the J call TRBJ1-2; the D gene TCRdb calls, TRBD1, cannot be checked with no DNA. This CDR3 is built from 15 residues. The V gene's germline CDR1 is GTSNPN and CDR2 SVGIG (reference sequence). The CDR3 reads CAWRSPRVRAYGYTF. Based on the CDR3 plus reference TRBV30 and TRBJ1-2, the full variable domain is SQTIHQWPATLVQPVGSPLSLECTVEGTSNPNLYWYRQAAGRGLQLLFYSVGIGQISSEVPQNLSASRPQDRQFILSSKKLLLSDSGFYLCAWRSPRVRAYGYTFGSGTRLTVV.

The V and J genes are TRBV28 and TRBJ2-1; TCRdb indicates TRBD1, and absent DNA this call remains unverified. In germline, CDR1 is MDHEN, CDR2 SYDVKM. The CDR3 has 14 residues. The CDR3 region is CASSLDRGRWRKFF. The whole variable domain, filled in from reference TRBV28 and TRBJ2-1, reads DVKVTQSSRYLVKRTGEKVFLECVQDMDHENMFWYRQDPGLGLRLIYFSYDVKMKEKGDIPEGYSVSREKKERFSLILESASTNQTSMYLCASSLDRGRWRKFFGPGTRLTVL.

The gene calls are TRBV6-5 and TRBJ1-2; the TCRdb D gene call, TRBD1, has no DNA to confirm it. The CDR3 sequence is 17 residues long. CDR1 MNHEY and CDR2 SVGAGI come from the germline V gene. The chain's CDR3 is CASSYSRGQAENYGYTF.

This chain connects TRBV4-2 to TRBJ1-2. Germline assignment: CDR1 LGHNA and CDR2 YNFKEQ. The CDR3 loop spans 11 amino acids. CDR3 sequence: CASSQESGYTF.

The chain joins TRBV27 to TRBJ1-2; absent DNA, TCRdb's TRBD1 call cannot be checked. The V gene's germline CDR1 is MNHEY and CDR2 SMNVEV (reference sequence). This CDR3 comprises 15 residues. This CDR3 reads CASRPRPGLGYGYTF.

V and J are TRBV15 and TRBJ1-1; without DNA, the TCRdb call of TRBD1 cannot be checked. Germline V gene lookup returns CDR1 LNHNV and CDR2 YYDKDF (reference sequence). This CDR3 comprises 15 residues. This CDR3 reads CATSRPGGENTEAFF.

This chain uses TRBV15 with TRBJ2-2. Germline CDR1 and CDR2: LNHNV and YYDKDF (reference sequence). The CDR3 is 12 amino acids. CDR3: CATSRLAGELFF.

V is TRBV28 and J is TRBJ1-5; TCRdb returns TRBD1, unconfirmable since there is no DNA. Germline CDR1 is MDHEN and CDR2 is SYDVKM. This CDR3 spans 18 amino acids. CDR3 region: CASSLVTGVSGSNQPQHF.

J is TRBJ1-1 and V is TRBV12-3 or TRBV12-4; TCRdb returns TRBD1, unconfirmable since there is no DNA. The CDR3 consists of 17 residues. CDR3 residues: CASRQAGFLTMNTEAFF.

Here the CDR3 reads CASSLVLRTGQGNQPQHF. The V call is TRBV12-3 or TRBV12-4, the J call TRBJ1-5; TCRdb returns TRBD1, unconfirmable since there is no DNA. There are 18 residues in the CDR3.